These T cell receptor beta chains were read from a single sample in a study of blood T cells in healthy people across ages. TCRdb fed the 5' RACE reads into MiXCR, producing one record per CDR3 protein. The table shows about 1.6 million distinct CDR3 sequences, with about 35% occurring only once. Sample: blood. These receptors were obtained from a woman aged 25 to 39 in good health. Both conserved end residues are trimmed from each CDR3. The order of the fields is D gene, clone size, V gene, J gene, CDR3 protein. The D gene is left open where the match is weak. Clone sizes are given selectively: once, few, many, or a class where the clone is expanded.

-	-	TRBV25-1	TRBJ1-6	ASSEGDNSPLH
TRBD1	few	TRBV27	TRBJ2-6	ASSLAGTGVSGANVLT
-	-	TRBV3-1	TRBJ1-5	ASSQTWNQPQH
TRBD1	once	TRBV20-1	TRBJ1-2	SATYRGGYT
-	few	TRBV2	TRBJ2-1	ASSGFVGTYNEQF
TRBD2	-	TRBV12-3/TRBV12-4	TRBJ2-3	ASTSLRPGRNTDTQY
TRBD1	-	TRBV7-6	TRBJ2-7	ASSLGTGMFHEQY
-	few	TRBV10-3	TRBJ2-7	AIRAVQGYEQY
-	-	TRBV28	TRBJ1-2	ASSSHQGQGYT
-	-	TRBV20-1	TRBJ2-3	SARNPTRTTDTQY
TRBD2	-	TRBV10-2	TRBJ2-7	AGSDLGTSEYEQY
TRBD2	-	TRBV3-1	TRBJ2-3	ASSQDVSGGGRDTQY
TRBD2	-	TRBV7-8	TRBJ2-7	ASSVTSGSFGYEQY
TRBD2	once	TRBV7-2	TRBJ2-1	ASSSYGLAGAAREF
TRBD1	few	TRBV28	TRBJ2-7	ASSDTGTGSHEQY
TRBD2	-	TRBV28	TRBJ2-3	ASSLPWTLAGSTDTQY
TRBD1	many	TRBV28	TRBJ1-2	ASSQGTGLYGYT
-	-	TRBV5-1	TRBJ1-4	ASSPLGPYEKLF
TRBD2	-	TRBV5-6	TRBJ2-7	ASGEGLAGYEQY
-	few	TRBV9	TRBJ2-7	ASSCGKQGTLCGEQY
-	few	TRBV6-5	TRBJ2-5	ASSYSQTQY
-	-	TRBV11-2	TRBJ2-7	ASSSGGGRNYEQY
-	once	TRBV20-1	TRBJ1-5	SAGQINQPQH
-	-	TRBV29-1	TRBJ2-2	SVRLGGTGELF
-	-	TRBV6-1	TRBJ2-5	ASHLDQLGAQY
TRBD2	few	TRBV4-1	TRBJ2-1	ASSQPIASGRFNEQF